The 23 T cell receptor beta chains below come from one sample, sequenced in a study of blood T cell repertoires in COVID-19. This table comes from immunoSEQ multiplex PCR, and its TCRdb copy is limited to in-frame clones, with some not included. The table includes about 260,000 clones, 88% detected once. The material sequenced was peripheral blood. The receptors here all came from a human donor in a cohort sampled during active COVID-19.

V gene TRBV5-1 combines with J gene TRBJ2-4, with 8 positions matching TRBD1. With 0 bases clipped from V and 1 base from J, the junction kept 3 bases outside the gene matches. Germline V CDR1 and CDR2: SGHRS, YFSETQ. The CDR3 has 16 residues. The CDR3 DNA sequence: TGCGCCAGCAGCTTGGGCAGGGGGCTTGCCAAAAACATTCAGTACTTC. The encoded protein is CASSLGRGLAKNIQYF.

The chain is built from TRBV28 and TRBJ2-5; no definite D call. The CDR3 length is 16 residues. The V and J ends lost 6 bases and 2 bases respectively, with 19 bases between them. Germline-derived CDR1 and CDR2 are MDHEN and SYDVKM. CDR3 coding DNA: TGTGCCAGCAGCCCCCATGCGAACCTACTACAAGAGACCCAGTACTTC. Translating it yields CASSPHANLLQETQYF.

The chain uses TRBV30 and TRBJ2-7; possibly TRBD1 for D (6 bases). Germline assignment: CDR1 GTSNPN and CDR2 SVGIG (reference sequence). With 0 bases removed from V and 6 bases from J, the gap between germline ends came to 21 bases. The CDR3 extends over 16 amino acids. The chain's CDR3 is CAWSVGNMGIGGEQYF. The CDR3, as DNA: TGTGCCTGGAGTGTAGGCAATATGGGCATAGGGGGCGAGCAGTACTTC.

The chain joins TRBV3-1 (or the pseudogene TRBV3-2) to TRBJ1-6; 9 bases are a match to TRBD1. CDR3 size: 16 residues. Germline assignment: CDR1 LGHDT and CDR2 YNNKEL (reference sequence). With V trimmed by 0 bases and J by 14 bases, 11 bases remained unmatched. CDR3: CASSQDGGQGFDALHF. The DNA of the CDR3 is TGTGCCAGCAGCCAAGATGGGGGACAGGGATTTGACGCCCTCCACTTT.

The chain couples TRBV28 to TRBJ2-7; the D gene is possibly TRBD1 (10 bases). V dropped 7 bases and J dropped 0 bases, with 31 bases sitting between them. The germline gives CDR1 MDHEN, CDR2 SYDVKM. The CDR3 length is 20 residues. CDR3 amino acids: CASIRDRGRSGTSRSYEQYF. CDR3 sequence (DNA): TGTGCCAGCATTCGGGACAGGGGCCGATCCGGGACTAGCCGCTCCTACGAGCAGTACTTC.

The V gene is TRBV7-2, the J gene TRBJ2-1; 10 bases are shared with TRBD2. Germline lookup yields CDR1 SGHTA and CDR2 FQGNSA. The CDR3 extends over 17 amino acids. V was pared by 5 bases and J by 1 base, with 8 bases of the junction left unmatched. The CDR3 sequence is CASSPSSGGMSYNEQFF. CDR3 DNA sequence: TGTGCCAGCAGCCCCAGTAGCGGGGGGATGTCCTACAATGAGCAGTTCTTC.

The V call is TRBV19, the J call TRBJ2-2, with D uncertain. CDR1 and CDR2 from the germline V gene are LNHDA and SQIVND (reference sequence). The CDR3 runs 11 residues. Trimming stripped 7 bases from V and 6 bases from J, with 6 bases between. CDR3: CASTRSGELFF. The CDR3, as DNA: TGTGCCAGTACCCGTTCCGGGGAGCTGTTTTTT. The full variable domain, in which reference TRBV19 and TRBJ2-2 provide the parts outside the CDR3, is DGGITQSPKYLFRKEGQNVTLSCEQNLNHDAMYWYRQDPGQGLRLIYYSQIVNDFQKGDIAEGYSVSREKKESFPLTVTSAQKNPTAFYLCASTRSGELFFGEGSRLTVL.

This clone was seen only once. The chain is built from TRBV4-3 and TRBJ2-5, with 9 bases matching TRBD2. V was pared by 1 base and J by 4 bases, with 7 bases of the junction left unmatched. This CDR3 has 16 residues. CDR1 and CDR2 from the germline V gene are LGHNA and YSLEER. The CDR3 nucleotides read TGCGCCAGCAGCCAAGGCTCTAGCGGGATAGGAGAGACCCAGTACTTC. Translated, it gives CASSQGSSGIGETQYF.

This rearrangement joins TRBV5-8 to TRBJ2-7, with 8 bases that match TRBD1. Trimming at V came to 2 bases and at J to 3 bases, leaving 4 bases not matched to a gene. The germline CDR1 and CDR2 sequences are SGHTS and YDEGEE. The CDR3 consists of 14 residues. The CDR3 reads CASSLQGGGYEQYF. The CDR3 DNA reads TGTGCCAGCAGCTTACAGGGGGGAGGCTACGAGCAGTACTTC.

The genes are TRBV27 and TRBJ2-1, with a tentative D call TRBD2 (7 bases). The germline V and J ends were trimmed by 7 bases and 3 bases, with 25 bases remaining between them. The CDR3 covers 18 residues. Germline V gene lookup returns CDR1 MNHEY and CDR2 SMNVEV (reference sequence). CDR3 nucleotides: TGTGCCAGCACCCGAGGGGGGGGCTCGGGCCCAGACTACAATGAGCAGTTCTTC. Its protein is CASTRGGGSGPDYNEQFF.

This chain uses TRBV7-2 with TRBJ2-7, with D tentatively TRBD2 (6 bases). V lost 5 bases and J 3 bases, leaving 14 bases between the germline ends. The CDR3 is 14 residues long. CDR1 and CDR2 from the germline V gene are SGHTA and FQGNSA. CDR3 region: CASSPGLRFYEQYF. The CDR3 coding sequence is TGTGCCAGCAGCCCCGGACTAAGGTTCTACGAGCAGTACTTC.

CDR3 residues: CASSFARGGYEQYF. CDR3 nucleotides: TGTGCCAGCAGCTTCGCCAGGGGCGGGTACGAGCAGTACTTC. The V call is TRBV7-2, the J call TRBJ2-7; D is perhaps TRBD1 (6 bases). Trimming cost V 3 bases and J 4 bases, with 13 bases left between them. The CDR3 length is 14 residues. Germline CDR1 and CDR2: SGHTA and FQGNSA.

The chain couples TRBV4-3 to TRBJ1-2, with D unclear. CDR1 and CDR2 (germline): LGHNA, YSLEER. CDR3 length: 13 amino acids. Trimming pared 0 bases from V and 1 base from J, leaving 3 bases between. CDR3 amino acids: CASSQDHNYGYTF. Written as DNA, the CDR3 is TGCGCCAGCAGCCAAGATCATAACTATGGCTACACCTTC.

The chain carries TRBV19 and TRBJ2-3, with a possible D match to TRBD1 (6 bases). The germline V and J ends were trimmed by 3 bases and 4 bases, with 11 bases remaining between them. Germline CDR1 LNHDA, CDR2 SQIVND (reference sequence). This CDR3 spans 14 amino acids. The CDR3 loop is CASSMGRGADTQYF. In DNA, the CDR3 is TGTGCCAGTAGTATGGGCAGGGGAGCAGATACGCAGTATTTT.

This clone appeared a single time. The V and J genes are TRBV7-8 and TRBJ1-1; TRBD1 might be the D (6 bases). Germline V gene sequence: CDR1 SGHVS, CDR2 FQNEAQ. V gave up 4 bases and J gave up 2 bases, with 23 bases separating them. This CDR3 contains 18 residues. CDR3: CASSSTQGPHLLNTEAFF. DNA of the CDR3: TGTGCCAGCAGCTCTACTCAGGGGCCCCATTTATTAAACACTGAAGCTTTCTTT.

The J gene is TRBJ2-7, the V gene TRBV6-5, with D tentatively TRBD1 (6 bases). This CDR3 spans 15 amino acids. Germline V gives CDR1 MNHEY, CDR2 SVGAGI. V was clipped by 8 bases and J by 3 bases, with 20 bases between them. CDR3 bases: TGTGCCAGCGGGAACTACAGGGTAACACACTACGAGCAGTACTTC. The encoded protein is CASGNYRVTHYEQYF.

This chain joins TRBV4-2 and TRBJ2-3; 7 bases agree with TRBD2. The CDR3 contains 16 residues. J was trimmed by 3 bases and V by 4 bases; bases with no gene match: 10. Germline-derived CDR1 and CDR2 are LGHNA and YNFKEQ. In DNA, the CDR3 is TGTGCCAGCAGCCCCCAAGGGAGGGGAGGTACAGATACGCAGTATTTT. This sequence encodes CASSPQGRGGTDTQYF.

The chain combines TRBV7-9 with TRBJ2-7, with D maybe TRBD2 (7 bases). The CDR3 totals 18 residues. CDR1 is SEHNR, CDR2 FQNEAQ, per germline (reference sequence). Trimming stripped 4 bases from V and 1 base from J, with 23 bases between. The CDR3 loop is CASSSTVFGGGGSYEQYF. In DNA, the CDR3 is TGTGCCAGCAGCTCGACCGTGTTCGGAGGGGGGGGATCCTACGAGCAGTACTTC.

The genes are TRBV3-1 (or the pseudogene TRBV3-2) and TRBJ2-1, with 8 nucleotides matching TRBD1. Per germline, CDR1 LGHDT and CDR2 YNNKEL (reference sequence). The CDR3 is 15 amino acids. V was pared by 1 base and J by 7 bases, with 6 bases of the junction left unmatched. CDR3 coding DNA: TGTGCCAGCAGCCAAGCCGGACAGGGTAGGAATGAGCAGTTCTTC. It encodes CASSQAGQGRNEQFF.

This sequence joins TRBV30 and TRBJ1-6; 8 bases line up with TRBD1. Unmatched junction bases numbered 8, after V lost 1 base and J lost 6 bases. CDR3 size: 16 residues. Germline V gene lookup returns CDR1 GTSNPN and CDR2 SVGIG (reference sequence). The CDR3 DNA is TGTGCCTGGAGTGCCCTCGACAGGGGAGGTAATTCACCCCTCCACTTT. Its protein product is CAWSALDRGGNSPLHF.

V is TRBV30 and J is TRBJ1-4; 7 bases are a match to TRBD1. CDR3 length equals 13 residues. Germline CDR1 and CDR2: GTSNPN and SVGIG (reference sequence). The CDR3 nucleotides read TGTGCATCGGCCGACAGGGACCGTGAAAAACTGTTTTTT. It specifies CASADRDREKLFF.

The V and J genes are TRBV1 and TRBJ2-1; whether TRBD2, the table's D call, matches the DNA was not checked. TRBV1 represents a pseudogene. The CDR3 is made up of 12 amino acids. The CDR3, as DNA: TGCACCAGCAGCCAAGTAAAAAATGAGCAGTTCTTC. Translation gives CTSSQVKNEQFF.

This chain connects TRBV19 to TRBJ1-1, with a weak D call TRBD1 (5 bases). The ends were cut back, 4 bases at V and 8 bases at J, with 8 bases in the middle. The CDR3 has 11 amino acids. Germline V gene sequence: CDR1 LNHDA, CDR2 SQIVND (reference sequence). The CDR3 loop is CASSTYREAFF. The CDR3 DNA reads TGTGCCAGTAGTACCTACAGGGAAGCTTTCTTT. Full variable domain (remainder filled in from reference TRBV19 and TRBJ1-1): DGGITQSPKYLFRKEGQNVTLSCEQNLNHDAMYWYRQDPGQGLRLIYYSQIVNDFQKGDIAEGYSVSREKKESFPLTVTSAQKNPTAFYLCASSTYREAFFGQGTRLTVV.